The T cell receptor (beta chain) under discussion was sequenced for a study of blood T cell repertoires in COVID-19. On the study more broadly: PBMCs, B-cell-depleted T cells, or T cells were the source of the cDNA or gDNA that made up the material.

Trimming cost V 6 bases and J 6 bases, with 19 bases left between them. The CDR3 runs 15 residues. CDR1 SNHLY and CDR2 FYNNEI come from the germline V gene. Sequencing was performed with immunoSEQ multiplex PCR; in TCRdb, only in-frame clones are kept and a portion is missing. The sample includes 110,000 to 150,000 clones, about 77% of them seen just once. The sequenced sample was peripheral blood. This receptor was obtained from a man aged 55-75 years with acute or convalescent COVID-19. The V gene is TRBV2, the J gene TRBJ2-3; tentatively, D is TRBD1 (6 bases). The CDR3: CASREPGQLFDTQYF. The CDR3 coding sequence is TGTGCCAGCAGGGAACCGGGACAACTCTTTGATACGCAGTATTTT.